One sample yielded the 3 T cell receptor beta chains listed below, sequenced in a study of blood T cells in healthy people across ages. Together with a sample-barcoded 5' primer, a J-beta primer mix was included in a second PCR lasting about 6 to 11 cycles. MiXCR, applied by TCRdb to the 5' RACE reads, yields one record per CDR3 protein. The repertoire holds about 380,000 distinct CDR3 sequences, with over 45% as singletons. The source material was blood. These receptor sequences come from a man in his sixties in good health.

The chain links TRBV20-1 to TRBJ1-2; D unclear. Per the germline V gene, CDR1 is DFQATT and CDR2 is SNEGSKA (reference sequence). V lost 5 bases and J 9 bases, leaving 16 bases between the germline ends. This CDR3 contains 12 residues. This CDR3 reads CSAPGGGVSYTF. The CDR3 DNA sequence: TGCAGTGCTCCCGGCGGTGGAGTGAGCTACACCTTC.

This clonotype was observed many times. The gene calls are TRBV6-2 or TRBV6-3 and TRBJ2-3, with 12 bases lining up with TRBD2. Germline CDR1 and CDR2: MNHEY and SVGEGT. The CDR3 spans 16 residues. V gave up 4 bases and J gave up 1 base; unmatched junction bases: 3. For the CDR3, the DNA is TGTGCCAGCAGTTCTAGCGGGAGGGCCCGCACAGATACGCAGTATTTT. Its translation is CASSSSGRARTDTQYF.

The chain carries TRBV29-1 and TRBJ2-5; 8 bases match TRBD2. Losses at the gene ends were 7 bases for V and 11 bases for J; bases not matched to a gene: 9. Germline lookup yields CDR1 SQVTM and CDR2 ANQGSEA. The CDR3 runs to 11 residues. The CDR3 loop reads CSAGRGNEQYF. The CDR3 nucleotides are TGCAGCGCCGGGAGGGGAAATGAGCAGTACTTC.